The rows below give T cell receptor beta chains drawn from one sample of a study of control samples from healthy donors and cancer patients. Assay used: immunoSEQ multiplex PCR; TCRdb lists only in-frame clones, some missing. The sample consists of 120,000 or so clones, about 87% of them appearing once. Material for sequencing was blood. These receptor sequences come from a man aged 55-75 years in good health. Both conserved end residues are part of each CDR3. The order of the fields is J gene, D gene, V gene, clone size, CDR3 DNA, CDR3 protein. D genes are given only for firm matches. A row's size may be missing; if present it is once, few, many or a size class.

J gene: TRBJ1-2; D gene: TRBD1; V gene: TRBV27; clone size: NA; CDR3 DNA: TGTGCCAGCAGTTTCGGGACAGGGGGTTCTCGGGGCTACACCTTC; CDR3 protein: CASSFGTGGSRGYTF
J gene: TRBJ2-2; D gene: TRBD1; V gene: TRBV6-6; clone size: NA; CDR3 DNA: TGTGCCAGCAGATGGACAGGGGGCACCGGGGAGCTGTTTTTT; CDR3 protein: CASRWTGGTGELFF
J gene: TRBJ1-2; D gene: NA; V gene: TRBV18; clone size: NA; CDR3 DNA: TGTGCCAGCTCACCACGCAGGGACTATGGCTACACCTTC; CDR3 protein: CASSPRRDYGYTF
J gene: TRBJ2-5; D gene: NA; V gene: TRBV7-2; clone size: NA; CDR3 DNA: TGTGCCAGCAGCCGTAGCGGCCACCAAGAGACCCAGTACTTC; CDR3 protein: CASSRSGHQETQYF
J gene: TRBJ2-3; D gene: NA; V gene: TRBV28; clone size: NA; CDR3 DNA: TGTGCCAGCAGTTTAGGGGGGTCGGGCGGGGTGTTGTATTTT; CDR3 protein: CASSLGGSGGVLYF
J gene: TRBJ2-3; D gene: TRBD2; V gene: TRBV5-1; clone size: NA; CDR3 DNA: TGCGCCAGCAGCTTTGGCGGGGGGCCGGACACAGATACGCAGTATTTT; CDR3 protein: CASSFGGGPDTDTQYF
J gene: TRBJ1-2; D gene: TRBD1; V gene: TRBV11-2; clone size: NA; CDR3 DNA: TGTGCCAGCAGCACGGATTACAGGGGTGGCTACACCTTC; CDR3 protein: CASSTDYRGGYTF
J gene: TRBJ1-2; D gene: NA; V gene: TRBV9; clone size: NA; CDR3 DNA: TGTGCCAGCAGCGTAGCTCAGGAATTGGATGGCTACACCTTC; CDR3 protein: CASSVAQELDGYTF
J gene: TRBJ2-2; D gene: TRBD2; V gene: TRBV3-1/TRBV3-2; clone size: NA; CDR3 DNA: TGTGCCAGCAGCCCTGGACTAGCGGCGACGAACACCGGGGAGCTGTTTTTT; CDR3 protein: CASSPGLAATNTGELFF
J gene: TRBJ1-3; D gene: TRBD1; V gene: TRBV30; clone size: NA; CDR3 DNA: TGTGCCTGGACCGACAGGGGATTGGCGCTCTCTGGAAACACCATATATTTT; CDR3 protein: CAWTDRGLALSGNTIYF
J gene: TRBJ1-2; D gene: NA; V gene: TRBV27; clone size: NA; CDR3 DNA: TGTGCCAGCAGTTTTCACGGGGGTGGCTACACCTTC; CDR3 protein: CASSFHGGGYTF
J gene: TRBJ1-4; D gene: NA; V gene: TRBV10-3; clone size: NA; CDR3 DNA: TGTGCCATTAGTCAAGTTAATGAAAAACTGTTTTTT; CDR3 protein: CAISQVNEKLFF
J gene: TRBJ2-7; D gene: TRBD2; V gene: TRBV3-1/TRBV3-2; clone size: many; CDR3 DNA: TGTGCCAGCAGCCAGTCCCGGACTAGCGGGGGCCACGAGCAGTACTTC; CDR3 protein: CASSQSRTSGGHEQYF
J gene: TRBJ1-1; D gene: NA; V gene: TRBV6-5; clone size: NA; CDR3 DNA: TGTGCCAGCAGTTACTCGGGGGGAGGGAGCACTGAAGCTTTCTTT; CDR3 protein: CASSYSGGGSTEAFF
J gene: TRBJ2-3; D gene: NA; V gene: TRBV30; clone size: NA; CDR3 DNA: TGTGCCTGGAGTGGGACGGGGGTCGCAGATACGCAGTATTTT; CDR3 protein: CAWSGTGVADTQYF
J gene: TRBJ1-2; D gene: TRBD1; V gene: TRBV28; clone size: once; CDR3 DNA: TGTGCCAGCAGTCGCGAGATGGGACAGGGTGGTGGCTACACCTTC; CDR3 protein: CASSREMGQGGGYTF
J gene: TRBJ1-5; D gene: TRBD1; V gene: TRBV6-1; clone size: NA; CDR3 DNA: TGTGCCAGCAGTGATGGGACAGGGCCCTTCAATCAGCCCCAGCATTTT; CDR3 protein: CASSDGTGPFNQPQHF
J gene: TRBJ1-3; D gene: TRBD1; V gene: TRBV10-1; clone size: NA; CDR3 DNA: TGCGCCATAACGGACAGGGCTTATGGAAACACCATATATTTT; CDR3 protein: CAITDRAYGNTIYF
J gene: TRBJ2-1; D gene: TRBD2; V gene: TRBV5-6; clone size: few; CDR3 DNA: TGTGCCAGCAGCTACGAAGTGGGAGGGAACAATGAGCAGTTCTTC; CDR3 protein: CASSYEVGGNNEQFF
J gene: TRBJ1-5; D gene: NA; V gene: TRBV18; clone size: few; CDR3 DNA: TGTGCCAGCTCACCAAGGGCAGGAGATCATAGCAATCAGCCCCAGCATTTT; CDR3 protein: CASSPRAGDHSNQPQHF
J gene: TRBJ2-1; D gene: NA; V gene: TRBV28; clone size: NA; CDR3 DNA: TGTGCCAGCAGTTTTTTGACCGGGCAGTTCTTC; CDR3 protein: CASSFLTGQFF
J gene: TRBJ2-3; D gene: NA; V gene: TRBV30; clone size: NA; CDR3 DNA: TGTGCCTGGAGTGTATTTGATACGCAGTATTTT; CDR3 protein: CAWSVFDTQYF
J gene: TRBJ2-7; D gene: TRBD1; V gene: TRBV6-6; clone size: few; CDR3 DNA: TGTGCCAGCAAGGGGACAGGCATTGATAGAACCTACGAGCAGTACTTC; CDR3 protein: CASKGTGIDRTYEQYF
J gene: TRBJ1-1; D gene: NA; V gene: TRBV7-2; clone size: NA; CDR3 DNA: TGTGCCAGCAGCTACCACGTGGGGAACACTGAAGCTTTCTTT; CDR3 protein: CASSYHVGNTEAFF